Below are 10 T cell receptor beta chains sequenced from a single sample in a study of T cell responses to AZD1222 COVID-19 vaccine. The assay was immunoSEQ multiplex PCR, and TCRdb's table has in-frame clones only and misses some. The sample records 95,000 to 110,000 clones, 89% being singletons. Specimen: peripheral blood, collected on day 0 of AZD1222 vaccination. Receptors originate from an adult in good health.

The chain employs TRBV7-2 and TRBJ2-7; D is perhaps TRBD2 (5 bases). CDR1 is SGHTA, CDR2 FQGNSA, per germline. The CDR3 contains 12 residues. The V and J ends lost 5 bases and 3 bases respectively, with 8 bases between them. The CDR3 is CASSGGGYEQYF. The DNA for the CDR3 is TGTGCCAGCAGCGGAGGCGGCTACGAGCAGTACTTC.

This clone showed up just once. CDR3 DNA: TGTGCCAGCGGGCCCAGGGGTAGAGGGGCCAACGTCCTGACTTTC. Its protein product is CASGPRGRGANVLTF. The rearrangement uses TRBV27 and TRBJ2-6; weak D call: TRBD1 (6 bases). The germline CDR1 and CDR2 sequences are MNHEY and SMNVEV (reference sequence). CDR3 length equals 15 residues. Trimming pared 8 bases from V and 4 bases from J, leaving 15 bases between.

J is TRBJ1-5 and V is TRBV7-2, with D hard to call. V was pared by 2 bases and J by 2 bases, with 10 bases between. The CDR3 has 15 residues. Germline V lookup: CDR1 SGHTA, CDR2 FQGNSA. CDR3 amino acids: CASSLSGIGNQPQHF. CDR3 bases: TGTGCCAGCAGCTTAAGTGGTATCGGCAATCAGCCCCAGCATTTT.

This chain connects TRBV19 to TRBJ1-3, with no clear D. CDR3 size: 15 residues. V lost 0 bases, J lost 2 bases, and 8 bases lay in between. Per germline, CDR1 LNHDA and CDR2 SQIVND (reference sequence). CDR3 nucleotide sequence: TGTGCCAGTAGTATAGAGGTCTGGCCTGGAAACACCATATATTTT. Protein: CASSIEVWPGNTIYF.

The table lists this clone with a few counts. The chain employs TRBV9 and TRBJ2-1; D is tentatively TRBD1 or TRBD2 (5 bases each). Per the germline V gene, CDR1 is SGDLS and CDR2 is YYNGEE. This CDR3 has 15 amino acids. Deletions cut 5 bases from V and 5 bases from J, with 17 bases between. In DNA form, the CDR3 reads TGTGCCAGCAGTCGTAAGGGGACCTACGACAATGAGCAGTTCTTC. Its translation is CASSRKGTYDNEQFF.

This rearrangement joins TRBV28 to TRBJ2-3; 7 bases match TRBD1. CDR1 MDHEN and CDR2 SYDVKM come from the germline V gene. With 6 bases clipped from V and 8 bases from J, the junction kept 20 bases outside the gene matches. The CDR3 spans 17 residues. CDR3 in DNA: TGTGCCAGCAGCCGCGGGTTAGGGGGCAGATCCACCCCTACGCAGTATTTT. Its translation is CASSRGLGGRSTPTQYF.

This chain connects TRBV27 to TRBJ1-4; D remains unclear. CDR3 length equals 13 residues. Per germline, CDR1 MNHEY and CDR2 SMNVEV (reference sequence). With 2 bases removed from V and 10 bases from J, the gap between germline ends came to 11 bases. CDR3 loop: CASSLMGDGKLFF. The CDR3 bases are TGTGCCAGCAGTTTAATGGGTGACGGAAAACTGTTTTTT.

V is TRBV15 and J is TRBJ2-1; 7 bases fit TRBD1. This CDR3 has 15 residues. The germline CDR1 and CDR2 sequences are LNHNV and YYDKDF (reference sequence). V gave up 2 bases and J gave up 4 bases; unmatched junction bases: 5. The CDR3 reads CATSRSRDRYNEQFF. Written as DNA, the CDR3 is TGTGCCACCAGCAGATCCCGGGACAGATACAATGAGCAGTTCTTC. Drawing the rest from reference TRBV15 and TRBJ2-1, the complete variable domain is DAMVIQNPRYQVTQFGKPVTLSCSQTLNHNVMYWYQQKSSQAPKLLFHYYDKDFNNEADTPDNFQSRRPNTSFCFLDIRSPGLGDTAMYLCATSRSRDRYNEQFFGPGTRLTVL.

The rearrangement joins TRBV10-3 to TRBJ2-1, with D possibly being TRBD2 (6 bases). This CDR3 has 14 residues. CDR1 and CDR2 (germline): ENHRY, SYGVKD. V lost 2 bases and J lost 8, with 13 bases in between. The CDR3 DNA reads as TGTGCCATCAGTGAGGGGGGGTACCGGGATGAGCAGTTCTTC. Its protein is CAISEGGYRDEQFF.

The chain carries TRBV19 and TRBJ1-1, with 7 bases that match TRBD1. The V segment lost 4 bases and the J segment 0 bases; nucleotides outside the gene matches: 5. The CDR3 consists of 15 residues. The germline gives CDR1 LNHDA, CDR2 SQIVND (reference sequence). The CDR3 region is CASSRGQAMNTEAFF. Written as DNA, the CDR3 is TGTGCCAGTAGTAGAGGACAGGCGATGAACACTGAAGCTTTCTTT.